These 9 T cell receptor beta chains were sequenced from one sample in a study of OX40 agonist ivuxolimab in advanced cancers. Measured with immunoSEQ multiplex PCR; TCRdb has only the in-frame clones, and not every one. The sample yields approximately 69,000 clones, approximately 81% seen once. This specimen was CD4+ or CD8+ T cells sorted from blood, taken in a trial of the OX40 agonist ivuxolimab. The receptors derive from an adult with an advanced solid tumor such as melanoma, head and neck, liver or kidney cancer.

The genes are TRBV4-3 and TRBJ1-2; 9 bases fit TRBD1. This CDR3 region has 16 residues. Germline V gene data show CDR1 as LGHNA and CDR2 as YSLEER. The trim removed 2 bases at V and 6 bases at J, leaving 10 bases unmatched. Here the CDR3 reads CASSQTSGQGKDGYTF. CDR3 in DNA: TGCGCCAGCAGCCAAACCTCGGGACAGGGAAAGGATGGCTACACCTTC.

The sample holds one count of this clone. The same CDR3 is also encoded by other DNA sequences in this sample. The rearrangement uses TRBV18 and TRBJ1-3, with D uncertain. This CDR3 region has 14 residues. Germline values: CDR1 KGHSH, CDR2 LQKENI. V was clipped by 6 bases and J by 0 bases, with 9 bases between them. CDR3 sequence: CASSPDGSGNTIYF. CDR3 sequence (DNA): TGTGCCAGCTCTCCGGACGGCTCTGGAAACACCATATATTTT.

This chain uses TRBV28 with TRBJ1-5; D ambiguous. V was cut by 3 bases and J by 2 bases, with 8 bases left in between. This CDR3 has 14 residues. CDR1 MDHEN and CDR2 SYDVKM come from the germline V gene. CDR3 loop: CASSFLGGNQPQHF. The DNA of the CDR3 is TGTGCCAGCAGTTTTCTGGGCGGCAATCAGCCCCAGCATTTT.

The V call is TRBV4-1, the J call TRBJ1-2; the D is unclear. V was pared by 0 bases and J by 1 base, with 18 bases between. The germline V gene has CDR1 MGHRA and CDR2 YSYEKL. The CDR3 loop spans 18 amino acids. For the CDR3, the DNA is TGCGCCAGCAGCCAAGATGCCCCCGGGGAGGCCTATAACTATGGCTACACCTTC. Translation: CASSQDAPGEAYNYGYTF.

On this clone: This CDR3 is also generated by other DNA sequences in the sample. CDR3 region: CASSLGQVDGYTF. CDR3 nucleotide sequence: TGTGCCAGCAGCCTAGGACAGGTGGATGGCTACACCTTC. The rearrangement uses TRBV7-9 and TRBJ1-2; 7 bases agree with TRBD1. Trimming took 5 bases from V and 6 from J; bases not matched to a gene: 6. The CDR3 totals 13 residues. Germline loops: CDR1 SEHNR, CDR2 FQNEAQ (reference sequence).

Points on this clone: The junction departs from the called germline gene at one end, perhaps through a read error. This rearrangement joins TRBV29-1 to TRBJ1-1, with unresolved D. The germline gives CDR1 SQVTM, CDR2 ANQGSEA. The CDR3 has 10 amino acids. The DNA for the CDR3 is TGCAGCGTGGTGGGCACGATGTGGGTCTTT. It encodes CSVVGTMWVF.

The chain recombines TRBV7-9 with TRBJ1-2; 8 bases match TRBD1. Trimming cost V 6 bases and J 3 bases; bases outside gene matches: 6. The CDR3 is made up of 14 amino acids. The germline V gene encodes CDR1 SEHNR and CDR2 FQNEAQ (reference sequence). The CDR3 spells CASSWGQVDYGYTF. The CDR3, as DNA: TGTGCCAGCAGTTGGGGACAGGTGGACTATGGCTACACCTTC.

The chain joins TRBV6-1 to TRBJ2-5; no clear D gene. The germline CDR1 and CDR2 sequences are MNHNS and SASEGT. The CDR3 runs 12 residues. V was shortened by 3 bases and J by 5 bases, with 7 bases between the two germline ends. CDR3 loop: CASSDFRETQYF. The CDR3 coding sequence is TGTGCCAGCAGTGATTTCCGCGAGACCCAGTACTTC.

The genes are TRBV7-2 and TRBJ1-2; D ambiguous. The CDR3 loop spans 14 amino acids. Germline V gene data show CDR1 as SGHTA and CDR2 as FQGNSA. Trimming shortened V by 0 bases and J by 7 bases, and 12 bases separated the two germline ends. The CDR3 loop reads CASSLAELIGGYTF. As DNA, the CDR3 is TGTGCCAGCAGCTTAGCCGAGTTGATTGGTGGCTACACCTTC.